These T cell receptor beta chains were read from a single sample in a study of blood T cell repertoires in COVID-19. Sequenced by immunoSEQ multiplex PCR; TCRdb stores in-frame clones only, minus some. The table has about 140,000 clones, roughly 80% seen once. Sequenced sample: peripheral blood. These receptors were taken from a woman aged 80 or older with acute or convalescent COVID-19. CDR3s include the opening cysteine and the closing phenylalanine or tryptophan. The order of the fields is clone size, D gene, V gene, J gene, CDR3 length, CDR3 protein, CDR3 DNA. D genes are given only for firm matches. Clone size is shown for a subset of rows, as once, few, many or a class of expanded clone.

>NA|NA|TRBV12-3/TRBV12-4|TRBJ2-3|13
CASVRGGTDTQYF
TGTGCCAGCGTACGGGGTGGTACAGATACGCAGTATTTT
>NA|TRBD1|TRBV5-1|TRBJ1-3|15
CASSLRQGAGNTIYF
TGCGCCAGCAGCTTGCGACAGGGGGCTGGAAACACCATATATTTT
>NA|NA|TRBV12-3/TRBV12-4|TRBJ1-2|13
CASSFAGREGYTF
TGTGCCAGCAGTTTCGCCGGACGGGAAGGCTACACCTTC
>NA|NA|TRBV5-1|TRBJ2-7|14
CASRQTSKGYEQYF
TGCGCCAGCAGGCAGACTAGTAAAGGCTACGAGCAGTACTTC
>NA|TRBD1|TRBV3-1/TRBV3-2|TRBJ1-6|14
CASSRTGAKSPLHF
TGTGCCAGCAGTCGGACAGGAGCGAAATCACCCCTCCACTTT
>NA|NA|TRBV10-3|TRBJ2-6|17
CAISDDLTRLGANVLTF
TGTGCCATCAGTGATGACCTGACAAGGCTCGGGGCCAACGTCCTGACTTTC
>few|NA|TRBV19|TRBJ1-3|18
CASSIRSQAIDGGNTIYF
TGTGCCAGTAGTATACGATCACAGGCCATCGACGGAGGAAACACCATATATTTT
>NA|NA|TRBV11-3|TRBJ2-2|15
CASSRTAERAGELFF
TGTGCCAGCAGCCGGACTGCGGAACGGGCCGGGGAGCTGTTTTTT
>NA|NA|TRBV2|TRBJ2-1|18
CASSPYLVSPGSYNEQFF
TGTGCCAGCAGCCCTTATCTAGTTTCCCCGGGCTCCTACAATGAGCAGTTCTTC
>once|TRBD2|TRBV5-4|TRBJ2-7|15
CASSSGGFDSYEQYF
TGTGCCAGTTCTAGCGGGGGATTCGACTCCTACGAGCAGTACTTC
>NA|TRBD1|TRBV5-1|TRBJ2-3|14
CASRIAQGADTQYF
TGCGCCAGCAGAATCGCGCAGGGGGCAGATACGCAGTATTTT
>once|TRBD2|TRBV7-8|TRBJ2-1|15
CASSTLAGGPNEQFF
TGTGCCAGCAGCACCTTAGCGGGGGGGCCTAATGAGCAGTTCTTC
>NA|TRBD2|TRBV2|TRBJ2-5|16
CASSEPGLANRETQYF
TGTGCCAGCAGTGAACCGGGACTAGCGAACCGAGAGACCCAGTACTTC
>NA|TRBD1|TRBV10-1|TRBJ1-2|13
CASSAGQSYGYTF
TGCGCCAGCAGCGCGGGACAGAGCTATGGCTACACCTTC
>NA|NA|TRBV7-9|TRBJ2-2|12
CASTSVAGELFF
TGTGCCAGCACGTCCGTAGCCGGGGAGCTGTTTTTT
>few|NA|TRBV5-1|TRBJ1-2|12
CASSSRGYGYTF
TGCGCCAGCAGCTCGAGAGGGTATGGCTACACCTTC
>NA|NA|TRBV6-5|TRBJ1-1|13
CASRNRDWTEAFF
TGTGCCAGCAGGAACAGGGATTGGACTGAAGCTTTCTTT
>NA|NA|TRBV6-5|TRBJ2-1|13
CASSLSSYNEQFF
TGTGCCAGCAGTCTTTCCAGTTACAATGAGCAGTTCTTC
>NA|NA|TRBV30|TRBJ1-2|13
CAWSVPRNYGYTF
TGTGCCTGGAGTGTACCACGGAACTATGGCTACACCTTC
>NA|TRBD2|TRBV5-1|TRBJ2-2|15
CASSLTSGGPGELFF
TGCGCCAGCAGCTTGACCTCGGGAGGGCCCGGGGAGCTGTTTTTT
>NA|NA|TRBV28|TRBJ1-4|12
CASSRRGEKLFF
TGTGCCAGCAGTCGGAGAGGGGAAAAACTGTTTTTT
>NA|NA|TRBV24-1|TRBJ2-6|17
CATSDPATSSGANVLTF
TGTGCCACCAGTGATCCAGCGACGAGCTCTGGGGCCAACGTCCTGACTTTC
>NA|NA|TRBV20-1|TRBJ1-1|10
CSASRGEAFF
TGCAGTGCTAGTAGGGGGGAAGCTTTCTTT
>NA|NA|TRBV5-1|TRBJ1-1|14
CASSLAPGVTEAFF
TGCGCCAGCAGCTTGGCCCCGGGGGTGACTGAAGCTTTCTTT
>NA|TRBD1|TRBV28|TRBJ1-5|20
CASSSPSTGGAGRSNQPQHF
TGTGCCAGCAGTTCCCCATCAACAGGGGGCGCGGGTCGTAGCAATCAGCCCCAGCATTTT
>NA|TRBD1|TRBV18|TRBJ2-7|16
CASSPLRGQGLYEQYF
TGTGCCAGCTCACCCCTCCGGGGACAGGGTCTCTACGAGCAGTACTTC
>few|NA|TRBV2|TRBJ1-6|13
CASSDLLFSPLHF
TGTGCCAGCAGTGATCTACTCTTTTCACCCCTCCACTTT
>NA|NA|TRBV19|TRBJ2-1|11
CASSVTAEQFF
TGTGCCAGTAGTGTGACAGCTGAGCAGTTCTTC
>NA|TRBD2|TRBV5-1|TRBJ2-1|17
CASSPRRLAGDINEQFF
TGCGCCAGCAGCCCCCGGCGACTAGCGGGAGACATCAATGAGCAGTTCTTC
>NA|TRBD2|TRBV2|TRBJ2-7|13
CASRNRGLFEQYF
TGTGCCAGCAGGAATAGGGGACTATTCGAGCAGTACTTC
>NA|NA|TRBV27|TRBJ1-1|13
CASSLVGSTEAFF
TGTGCCAGCAGTTTAGTGGGGAGCACTGAAGCTTTCTTT
>few|TRBD1|TRBV6-5|TRBJ1-1|15
CASSNRQGVSTEAFF
TGTGCCAGCAGTAACCGACAGGGGGTGTCCACTGAAGCTTTCTTT
>NA|TRBD1|TRBV6-1|TRBJ1-2|16
CASSARDRGWGGGYTF
TGTGCCAGCAGTGCCCGGGACAGGGGTTGGGGTGGTGGCTACACCTTC
>NA|TRBD2|TRBV5-6|TRBJ2-7|17
CASSLSHSGRLSYEQYF
TGTGCCAGCAGCTTAAGCCATAGCGGGAGACTCTCCTACGAGCAGTACTTC
>NA|TRBD1|TRBV29-1|TRBJ2-3|14
CSVGKGQGTDTQYF
TGCAGCGTTGGGAAGGGACAGGGGACAGATACGCAGTATTTT
>NA|NA|TRBV28|TRBJ2-7|14
CASSTRAAFYEQYF
TGTGCCAGCAGTACGAGGGCCGCATTTTACGAGCAGTACTTC
>once|NA|TRBV28|TRBJ2-7|15
CASSLGGESSYEQYF
TGTGCCAGCAGTTTAGGAGGGGAGAGCTCCTACGAGCAGTACTTC
>NA|TRBD2|TRBV27|TRBJ2-7|14
CASSILGRVYEQYF
TGTGCCAGCAGTATCCTGGGGAGGGTCTACGAGCAGTACTTC
>few|NA|TRBV10-1|TRBJ2-5|13
CASSEDYQETQYF
TGCGCCAGCAGTGAGGACTACCAAGAGACCCAGTACTTC
>many|NA|TRBV3-1/TRBV3-2|TRBJ2-7|11
CASSLRGEQYF
TGTGCCAGCAGCCTTCGGGGTGAGCAGTACTTC
>once|NA|TRBV19|TRBJ1-4|17
CASSPRGHPGANEKLFF
TGTGCCAGTAGTCCAAGGGGCCACCCGGGGGCTAATGAAAAACTGTTTTTT
>NA|TRBD1|TRBV28|TRBJ1-1|14
CASSLDRGGTEAFF
TGTGCCAGCAGTTTAGACAGGGGTGGTACTGAAGCTTTCTTT
>NA|TRBD1|TRBV5-1|TRBJ2-3|15
CASSHGQGRGDTQYF
TGCGCCAGCAGCCATGGACAGGGGAGAGGAGATACGCAGTATTTT
>NA|TRBD1|TRBV7-9|TRBJ2-2|15
CASSLVGQGTGELFF
TGTGCCAGCAGCTTAGTGGGACAGGGTACCGGGGAGCTGTTTTTT
>NA|TRBD1|TRBV13|TRBJ2-3|16
CASSYPRTGSTDTQYF
TGTGCCAGCAGCTACCCTAGGACAGGGAGCACAGATACGCAGTATTTT
>NA|NA|TRBV6-5|TRBJ1-5|13
CAGAVADNQPQHF
TGTGCCGGTGCTGTAGCCGATAATCAGCCCCAGCATTTT
>NA|NA|TRBV13|TRBJ2-3|17
CASSFAYGNRDTDTQYF
TGTGCCAGCAGCTTCGCCTACGGAAACAGGGACACAGATACGCAGTATTTT
>NA|TRBD1|TRBV3-1/TRBV3-2|TRBJ1-6|19
CASSFRDRDVGFYNSPLHF
TGTGCCAGCAGCTTCCGGGACAGGGATGTTGGGTTCTATAATTCACCCCTCCACTTT
>NA|NA|TRBV30|TRBJ1-1|10
CASGVVGAFF
TGTGCCTCCGGGGTAGTCGGGGCTTTCTTT
>NA|NA|TRBV3-1/TRBV3-2|TRBJ1-1|13
CASSGNRNTEAFF
TGTGCCAGCAGCGGTAACAGAAACACTGAAGCTTTCTTT
>NA|NA|TRBV15|TRBJ2-3|12
CATSRPRDTQYF
TGTGCCACCAGCAGACCGCGGGATACGCAGTATTTT